A selection of T cell receptor beta chains follows, all from one sample in a study of shared clonotypes between healthy human individuals. Using immunoSEQ multiplex PCR, the repertoire was profiled, and TCRdb retains in-frame clones only, with some absent. This table has more than 2,000,000 clones, 90% to 95% appearing once. Material for sequencing was naive CD4+ T cells from PBMCs. The receptors shown here come from a man in his late teens or twenties in good health. Some clones in this sample may be carry-over from other donors' samples. Both conserved end residues are part of each CDR3. The D gene is left open where the match is weak. Only some rows state a clone size, as once, few, many or a class for expanded clones.

.	.	TRBJ2-7	TRBV4-2	CASSQVRAVSYEQYF	TGTGCCAGCAGCCAAGTTAGGGCGGTCTCCTACGAGCAGTACTTC
once	TRBD2	TRBJ2-3	TRBV10-3	CATSGGPAAAYTQYF	TGTGCCACCTCGGGGGGGCCTGCGGCTGCCTATACGCAGTATTTT
.	.	TRBJ2-2	TRBV7-9	CASSLPTVTLDTGELFF	TGTGCCAGCAGCTTACCGACTGTTACCTTGGACACCGGGGAGCTGTTTTTT
once	.	TRBJ2-7	TRBV7-3	CASRLTALASYEQYF	TGTGCCAGCAGGTTGACAGCTCTAGCAAGCTACGAGCAGTACTTC
once	.	TRBJ1-4	TRBV11-2	CASSEGRASATNEKLFF	TGTGCCAGCTCAGAAGGCAGGGCTTCAGCAACTAATGAAAAACTGTTTTTT
.	.	TRBJ1-1	TRBV9	CASGRVDTEAFF	TGTGCCAGCGGGAGGGTGGACACTGAAGCTTTCTTT
.	TRBD1	TRBJ2-4	TRBV2	CASRAEGAAKNIQYF	TGTGCCAGCAGAGCTGAGGGGGCCGCCAAAAACATTCAGTACTTC
.	TRBD2	TRBJ2-7	TRBV25-1	CASRQAGKHSYEQYF	TGTGCCAGCAGGCAAGCGGGGAAGCACTCCTACGAGCAGTACTTC
.	TRBD2	TRBJ2-1	TRBV27	CASSLRLARYNEQFF	TGTGCCAGCAGTTTAAGACTAGCGAGATACAATGAGCAGTTCTTC
.	.	TRBJ1-3	TRBV18	CASSPGSPLDTIYF	TGTGCCAGCTCACCGGGGTCCCCCTTGGACACCATATATTTT